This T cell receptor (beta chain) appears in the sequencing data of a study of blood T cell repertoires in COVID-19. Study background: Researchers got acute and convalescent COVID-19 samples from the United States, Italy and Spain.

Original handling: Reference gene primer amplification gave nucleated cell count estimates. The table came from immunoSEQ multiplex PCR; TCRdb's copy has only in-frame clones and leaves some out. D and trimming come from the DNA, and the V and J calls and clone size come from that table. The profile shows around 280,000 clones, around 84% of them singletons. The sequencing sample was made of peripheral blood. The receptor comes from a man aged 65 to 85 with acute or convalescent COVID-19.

The CDR3 sequence: CASSHVGRVGYGYTF. The CDR3 DNA reads as TGTGCCAGCAGCCATGTTGGCAGGGTGGGATATGGCTACACCTTC. The rearrangement uses TRBV3-1 (or the pseudogene TRBV3-2) and TRBJ1-2; tentatively, D is TRBD1 (5 bases). Trimming took 3 bases from V and 5 from J, leaving 16 bases between them. Germline V lookup: CDR1 LGHDT, CDR2 YNNKEL (reference sequence). The CDR3 spans 15 residues.